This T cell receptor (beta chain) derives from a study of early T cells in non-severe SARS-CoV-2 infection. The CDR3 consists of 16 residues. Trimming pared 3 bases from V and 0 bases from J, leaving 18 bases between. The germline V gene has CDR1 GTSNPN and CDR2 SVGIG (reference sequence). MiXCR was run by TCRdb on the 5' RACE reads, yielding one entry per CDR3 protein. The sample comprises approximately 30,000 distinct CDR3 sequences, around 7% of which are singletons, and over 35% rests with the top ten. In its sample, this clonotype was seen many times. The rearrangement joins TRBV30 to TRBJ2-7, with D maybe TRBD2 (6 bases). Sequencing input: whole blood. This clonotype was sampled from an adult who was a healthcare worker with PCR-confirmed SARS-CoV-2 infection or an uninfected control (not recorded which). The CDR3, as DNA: TGTGCCTGGAGCGCCGGACTAACCGAAAGCTCCTACGAGCAGTACTTC. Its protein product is CAWSAGLTESSYEQYF.